The clone carrying this T cell receptor (beta chain) came up a few times. Profiled with immunoSEQ multiplex PCR; TCRdb holds only in-frame clones, not every one. Here the sample spans 300,000 to 400,000 clones, roughly 90% being singletons. Those enrolled in Seattle joined during active infection and were followed longitudinally afterward. Germline-derived CDR1 and CDR2 are MNHEY and SMNVEV (reference sequence). CDR3 size: 17 residues. Trimming stripped 8 bases from V and 5 bases from J, with 24 bases between. The data are from a study of blood T cell repertoires in COVID-19. This sequence originates from a woman between 25 and 40 years old with COVID-19, enrolled during active disease. Sequencing was carried out using peripheral blood. The chain couples TRBV27 to TRBJ2-2; D unclear. The CDR3 DNA is TGTGCCAGCTTCGGCAGGCTGGGTATCTTACCAACCGGGGAGCTGTTTTTT. Protein: CASFGRLGILPTGELFF.